Shown below are 2 T cell receptor beta chains from a single sample sequenced in a study of monozygotic twins with inflammatory bowel disease. No DNA is given; TCRdb re-called the 5' RACE reads and lists each CDR3 protein once. Its listing shows more than 300,000 distinct CDR3 sequences. The sequencing sample was made of blood. Receptors were obtained from a human donor with ulcerative colitis or Crohn's disease, or a healthy co-twin of an affected twin (not recorded which).

The chain recombines TRBV9 with TRBJ2-6. This CDR3 has 15 amino acids. Germline CDR1 SGDLS, CDR2 YYNGEE. The CDR3 sequence: CASSVIDSGANVLTF.

The genes are TRBV20-1 and TRBJ1-4; TCRdb selects TRBD1, and the lack of DNA leaves this call unchecked. This CDR3 spans 15 amino acids. The germline CDR1 and CDR2 sequences are DFQATT and SNEGSKA (reference sequence). CDR3 in amino acids: CSANSDGRLKEKLFF.